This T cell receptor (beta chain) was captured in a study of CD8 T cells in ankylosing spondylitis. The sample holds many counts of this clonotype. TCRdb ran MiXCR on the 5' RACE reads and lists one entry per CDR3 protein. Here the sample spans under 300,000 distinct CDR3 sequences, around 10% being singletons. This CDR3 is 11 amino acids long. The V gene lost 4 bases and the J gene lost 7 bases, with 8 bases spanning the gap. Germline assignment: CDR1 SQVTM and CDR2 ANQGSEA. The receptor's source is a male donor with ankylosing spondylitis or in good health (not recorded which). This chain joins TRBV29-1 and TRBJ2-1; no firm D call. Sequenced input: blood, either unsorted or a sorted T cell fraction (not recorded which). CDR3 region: CSVASSNEQFF. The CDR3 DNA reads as TGCAGCGTTGCGTCATCGAATGAGCAGTTCTTC.